A selection of T cell receptor beta chains follows, all from one sample in a study of T cell responses to AZD1222 COVID-19 vaccine. Repertoires were generated with immunoSEQ multiplex PCR, while TCRdb's copy carries only in-frame clones and drops some. The table includes 95,000 to 150,000 clones, more than 80% detected once. The sample in question was peripheral blood, obtained on day 0 of AZD1222 vaccination. The receptors shown here come from an adult in good health. Both conserved end residues are part of each CDR3. D genes are given only for firm matches. Size tells how often a clone was seen (once, few, many) or the class of an expanded clone, and some rows leave it out.

TRBV4-1,TRBJ2-5,-,-,TGCGCCAGCAGCCCGGGCGCTCTATACGGGAGCTTGGAGACCCAGTACTTC,CASSPGALYGSLETQYF
TRBV29-1,TRBJ1-4,-,-,TGCAGCGTGGCCCTTCAGGGAAAACTGTTTTTT,CSVALQGKLFF
TRBV16,TRBJ1-6,-,-,TGTGCCAGCAGCCAAGGAGGCGGGCCTGGAGGGGGTAATTCACCCCTCCACTTT,CASSQGGGPGGGNSPLHF
TRBV10-3,TRBJ2-2,TRBD1,-,TGTGCCATCAGTCCCGACAGGGTTGGAACCGGGGAGCTGTTTTTT,CAISPDRVGTGELFF
TRBV10-3,TRBJ2-7,TRBD1,-,TGTGCCATCAGTTACGGACAGGGGGGATCCTACGAGCAGTACTTC,CAISYGQGGSYEQYF
TRBV24-1,TRBJ2-3,-,-,TGTGCCACCAGTGAGGGTTTGGGCCGCGCTACGCAGTATTTT,CATSEGLGRATQYF
TRBV19,TRBJ2-7,-,-,TGTGCCAGTAGTATTGCGGGGAACGAGCAGTACTTC,CASSIAGNEQYF
TRBV19,TRBJ2-3,TRBD2,once,TGTGCCAGTAGATCCCCGGGACTAGCGTCTAGCACAGATACGCAGTATTTT,CASRSPGLASSTDTQYF
TRBV9,TRBJ1-2,-,once,TGTGCCAGCAGCGTAGAGGGAGAGGGTAACTATGGCTACACCTTC,CASSVEGEGNYGYTF
TRBV30,TRBJ1-1,-,-,TGTGCCTGGAGCCCCGACAATGAAGCTTTCTTT,CAWSPDNEAFF
TRBV5-4,TRBJ2-7,TRBD1,-,TGTGCCAGTTTTCCGGGACAGGGAGGCCCTCGGTCCGACTACGAGCAGTACTTC,CASFPGQGGPRSDYEQYF
TRBV6-5,TRBJ1-4,-,-,TGTGCCAGCAGTTACTCGCCGGCAACTAATGAAAAACTGTTTTTT,CASSYSPATNEKLFF
TRBV2,TRBJ1-2,TRBD1,once,TGTGCCAGCCGGACAGGGGGTTATGGCTACACCTTC,CASRTGGYGYTF
TRBV28,TRBJ1-5,TRBD1,-,TGTGCCAGCACCGAGGACAGGGCGCGCAATCAGCCCCAGCATTTT,CASTEDRARNQPQHF
TRBV9,TRBJ1-2,-,-,TGTGCCAGCAGCGTAGGACCGGGGGATGGCTACACCTTC,CASSVGPGDGYTF
TRBV19,TRBJ2-3,-,once,TGTGCCAGTAGTATAGGTATTGGGGTGTGGAGTCTCTTCACAGATACGCAGTATTTT,CASSIGIGVWSLFTDTQYF
TRBV11-2,TRBJ1-5,-,-,TGTGCCAGCAGCTCGGGAGGGGATCAGCCCCAGCATTTT,CASSSGGDQPQHF
TRBV27,TRBJ1-6,-,once,TGTGCCAGCAGTCCTCGATGGGGGCCGGGAAATTCACCCCTCCACTTT,CASSPRWGPGNSPLHF